These 18 T cell receptor beta chains originate from one sample sequenced in a study of blood T cell repertoires in COVID-19 (dated by TCRdb to 2018 to 2020). The library relied on the immunoSEQ multiplex PCR assay. TCRdb mirrors the immuneACCESS table, restricted to in-frame sequences. Some clones are absent from its copies; in checked studies, under half trace to an unresolved V gene, and the reason for the others is unknown. This sample lists over 300,000 clones; roughly 85% were detected once. The ten biggest clones cover approximately 7.9% of the sample. The sequenced sample consisted of peripheral blood. Every receptor here comes from a human donor in a cohort sampled during active COVID-19.

The genes are TRBV24-1 and TRBJ2-3; D call uncertain. Per the germline V gene, CDR1 is KGHDR and CDR2 is SFDVKD. Trimming removed 3 bases from V and 3 bases from J, with 6 bases in between. There are 13 residues in the CDR3. The CDR3 sequence is CATSDPRTDTQYF. The CDR3 DNA sequence: TGTGCCACCAGTGATCCGAGGACAGATACGCAGTATTTT.

V gene TRBV28 combines with J gene TRBJ1-1; D unclear. In germline, CDR1 is MDHEN, CDR2 SYDVKM. V was trimmed by 1 base and J by 5 bases, leaving 17 bases between them. CDR3 size: 16 residues. As DNA, the CDR3 is TGTGCCAGCAGTTTATATGAGTTGACTAAGGGAACTGAAGCTTTCTTT. Amino acid sequence: CASSLYELTKGTEAFF. Full variable domain (outside the CDR3, taken from reference TRBV28 and TRBJ1-1): DVKVTQSSRYLVKRTGEKVFLECVQDMDHENMFWYRQDPGLGLRLIYFSYDVKMKEKGDIPEGYSVSREKKERFSLILESASTNQTSMYLCASSLYELTKGTEAFFGQGTRLTVV.

V is TRBV10-2 and J is TRBJ1-1; weak D call: TRBD1 (6 bases). Deletions cut 1 base from V and 1 base from J, with 10 bases between. Germline V gene sequence: CDR1 WSHSY, CDR2 SAAADI. CDR3 length: 15 residues. CDR3 coding DNA: TGCGCCAGCAGTGAGTACAAGACAGGGAACACTGAAGCTTTCTTT. Amino acids: CASSEYKTGNTEAFF.

The rearrangement links TRBV12-3 or TRBV12-4 to TRBJ1-2, with TRBD1 identical over 7 bases. After removal of 6 bases from V and 8 bases from J, the junction contained 9 bases not matched to a gene. This CDR3 has 13 amino acids. CDR3 bases: TGTGCCAGCAGCCCAAGACAGGGTCAGGGCTACACCTTC. Protein product: CASSPRQGQGYTF.

The CDR3 spells CATGTGVGTGELFF. CDR3 DNA sequence: TGTGCCACCGGGACAGGGGTGGGCACCGGGGAGCTGTTTTTT. The rearrangement uses TRBV6-5 and TRBJ2-2, with 10 bases fitting TRBD1. The CDR3 loop spans 14 amino acids. The junction had 6 bases not matched to a gene; V was cut back by 10 bases and J by 4 bases. Germline V CDR1 and CDR2: MNHEY, SVGAGI.

This chain connects TRBV9 to TRBJ1-3, with D uncertain. This CDR3 has 13 amino acids. Trimming took off 8 bases at V and 3 bases at J, with 12 bases between the two ends. CDR1 is SGDLS and CDR2 is YYNGEE in the germline V gene. The CDR3 region has the DNA TGTGCCAGTAGTGAGGGCCGTGGAAACACCATATATTTT. Translated, it gives CASSEGRGNTIYF.

This chain joins TRBV4-2 and TRBJ2-2, with D unresolved. V lost 0 bases, J lost 4 bases, and 6 bases lay in between. The CDR3 totals 14 residues. Germline lookup yields CDR1 LGHNA and CDR2 YNFKEQ. CDR3 residues: CASSQEQLTGELFF. The CDR3 DNA follows: TGTGCCAGCAGCCAAGAACAGCTCACCGGGGAGCTGTTTTTT.

V gene TRBV5-5 combines with J gene TRBJ2-7; 8 nucleotides line up with TRBD2. V lost 1 base to trimming and J lost 2 bases; unmatched junction nucleotides: 8. CDR1 is SGHKS, CDR2 YYEKEE, per germline (reference sequence). The CDR3 sequence is 16 residues long. CDR3 sequence reads: CASSLRAGAEPYEQYF. CDR3 DNA sequence: TGTGCCAGCAGCTTGAGAGCGGGGGCTGAACCCTACGAGCAGTACTTC.

V usage is TRBV5-8 and J usage is TRBJ1-1, with TRBD1 matching over 7 bases. Germline assignment: CDR1 SGHTS and CDR2 YDEGEE. The CDR3 totals 14 residues. Trimming took 3 bases from V and 7 from J; bases not matched to a gene: 9. In nucleotides, the CDR3 is TGTGCCAGCAGCTCGGATGACAGGGTGGGTGAAGCTTTCTTT. Encoded protein: CASSSDDRVGEAFF.

This clone was seen only a few times. The chain couples TRBV7-9 to TRBJ2-7, with 9 nucleotides matching TRBD1. The ends lost 5 bases at V and 4 bases at J; junction bases unmatched: 6. The CDR3 runs to 14 residues. The germline CDR1 and CDR2 sequences are SEHNR and FQNEAQ (reference sequence). The CDR3 loop is CASSPGTGIYEQYF. CDR3 sequence (DNA): TGTGCCAGCAGCCCCGGGACAGGGATTTACGAGCAGTACTTC.

This clone occurred once. Here the CDR3 DNA reads TGTGCCAGCAGTGAGACAGCGCTCGTGGCCTTATATGGCTACACCTTC. Amino acids: CASSETALVALYGYTF. This chain links TRBV6-1 with TRBJ1-2; perhaps TRBD1 as D (5 bases). CDR3 length equals 16 residues. CDR1 MNHNS and CDR2 SASEGT come from the germline V gene. With 3 bases removed from V and 5 bases from J, the gap between germline ends came to 19 bases.

This rearrangement joins TRBV7-9 to TRBJ2-5; TRBD2 might be the D (5 bases). This CDR3 spans 15 amino acids. Trimming took 3 bases from V and 4 from J, leaving 15 bases between them. Per germline, CDR1 SEHNR and CDR2 FQNEAQ (reference sequence). CDR3 in DNA: TGTGCCAGCAGCTTGACTACTAGTTTAGGAGAGACCCAGTACTTC. This translates into CASSLTTSLGETQYF.

CDR3 in DNA: TGTGCCAGCAGTGACCCTGGCCTTAACACTGAAGCTTTCTTT. The encoded protein is CASSDPGLNTEAFF. The V call is TRBV6-1, the J call TRBJ1-1; D call uncertain. Trimming left V 3 bases short and J 2 bases short, with 10 bases between. Germline values: CDR1 MNHNS, CDR2 SASEGT. CDR3 length equals 14 residues.

The chain joins TRBV7-2 to TRBJ1-1; D unclear. Germline values: CDR1 SGHTA, CDR2 FQGNSA. The length of the CDR3 is 13 residues. V lost 3 bases to trimming and J lost 4 bases, with 9 bases between them. The CDR3 bases are TGTGCCAGCAGCTTTTCCCGGGTCACTGAAGCTTTCTTT. It specifies CASSFSRVTEAFF.

The chain joins TRBV5-1 to TRBJ1-6; D may be TRBD1 (6 bases). The CDR3 loop spans 14 amino acids. CDR1 and CDR2 (germline): SGHRS, YFSETQ. V was trimmed by 4 bases and J by 7 bases, leaving 12 bases between them. Here the CDR3 reads CASSTGLLNSPLHF. The CDR3, as DNA: TGCGCCAGCAGCACAGGGCTACTAAATTCACCCCTCCACTTT.

This clone was recorded once. This chain uses TRBV9 with TRBJ1-4; 7 positions agree with TRBD1. Germline assignment: CDR1 SGDLS and CDR2 YYNGEE. V trimming: 3 bases; J trimming: 0 bases; junction bases outside the gene matches: 5. The CDR3 is made up of 16 amino acids. CDR3 sequence reads: CASSGGQASTNEKLFF. CDR3 coding DNA: TGTGCCAGCAGCGGAGGACAGGCATCAACTAATGAAAAACTGTTTTTT.

The gene calls are TRBV7-8 and TRBJ2-7; 7 bases map to TRBD1. Per germline, CDR1 SGHVS and CDR2 FQNEAQ. The CDR3 loop spans 15 amino acids. The V gene end was trimmed by 1 base and the J gene end by 6 bases; junction bases not matched to a gene: 9. CDR3 in DNA: TGTGCCAGCAGCTTAGTTGTAAGACAGGGATCCGAGCAGTACTTC. Protein product: CASSLVVRQGSEQYF.

The rearrangement links TRBV5-4 to TRBJ2-1, with TRBD2 matching 7 bases. This CDR3 has 13 amino acids. After removal of 4 bases from V and 7 bases from J, the junction contained 5 bases not matched to a gene. In germline, CDR1 is SGHNT, CDR2 YYREEE (reference sequence). The CDR3 DNA reads TGTGCCAGCAGCGGGTGGGGGGGTAATGAGCAGTTCTTC. Protein product: CASSGWGGNEQFF.